This TCR beta chain appears in the sequencing data of a study of CD8 T cells in Susac syndrome. On the study more broadly: Among sequenced Susac syndrome patients, over 5 had active disease and about 8 were in remission. Study-level results: Acknowledgment was made by the study that its TCR sequencing and HLA analysis involved a relatively small number of individuals. Where Susac syndrome CD4+ T cell repertoires were concerned, no clonal expansion was evident.

RNA was extracted with the RNeasy kit, and a quantity of about 0.45 to 1 ug was reverse transcribed using random hexamers. TCRdb reprocessed the immunoSEQ multiplex PCR reads with MiXCR, giving one entry per CDR3 protein. This sample has 95,000 to 150,000 distinct CDR3 sequences, with nearly 96% found just once. The germline gives CDR1 SGHRS, CDR2 YFSETQ. V lost 0 bases and J lost 5; bases outside the gene matches: 1. The CDR3 length is 16 residues. Bulk CD8+ and CD4+ cells came from magnetic negative isolation; CD8+ TEMRA by FACS. Concerning this clonotype itself: Antigen unknown.

The rearrangement uses TRBV5-1 and TRBJ2-2, with 13 bases identical to TRBD2. This sequence originates from a human donor with Susac syndrome. The sample comprised CD4+ T cells from PBMCs. The CDR3 DNA follows: TGCGCCAGCAGCTTGGGGACTAGCGGGAGAACCGGGGAGCTGTTTTTT. Translated, it gives CASSLGTSGRTGELFF.